These 20 T cell receptor beta chains came from one sample sequenced in a study of T cell responses to AZD1222 COVID-19 vaccine. The repertoire was sequenced with immunoSEQ multiplex PCR; TCRdb's copy has only in-frame clones and lacks some. The data show around 130,000 clones, about 85% seen once. Source: peripheral blood, taken on day 0 of AZD1222 vaccination. Receptor source: an adult in good health.

The rearrangement joins TRBV6-1 to TRBJ2-5, with D perhaps matching TRBD2 (5 bases). Trimming removed 3 bases from V and 7 bases from J, with 15 bases in between. The germline CDR1 and CDR2 sequences are MNHNS and SASEGT. The CDR3 runs to 14 residues. CDR3 region: CASSEGRALGTQYF. The CDR3 nucleotides are TGTGCCAGCAGTGAGGGGAGAGCCTTAGGGACCCAGTACTTC.

This chain uses TRBV5-4 with TRBJ2-7; a possible D gene is TRBD1 (6 bases). The CDR3 is 15 residues long. Germline V CDR1 and CDR2: SGHNT, YYREEE (reference sequence). Trimming removed 5 bases at V and 1 base at J, with 16 bases between. CDR3 sequence (DNA): TGTGCCAGCAGTTATCAGGGGTTTACTTCCTACGAGCAGTACTTC. Translated, it gives CASSYQGFTSYEQYF.

This clone showed up just a few times. This rearrangement joins TRBV9 to TRBJ1-1; D is unclear. The CDR3 spans 13 residues. V dropped 0 bases and J dropped 5 bases, with 8 bases sitting between them. Per the germline V gene, CDR1 is SGDLS and CDR2 is YYNGEE. The CDR3 reads CASSVGMETEAFF. In DNA, the CDR3 is TGTGCCAGCAGCGTAGGGATGGAGACTGAAGCTTTCTTT. Filled out from reference TRBV9 and TRBJ1-1, the complete variable domain reads DSGVTQTPKHLITATGQRVTLRCSPRSGDLSVYWYQQSLDQGLQFLIQYYNGEERAKGNILERFSAQQFPDLHSELNLSSLELGDSALYFCASSVGMETEAFFGQGTRLTVV.

This clone showed up just once. The chain couples TRBV5-1 to TRBJ1-4, with 8 nucleotides matching TRBD1. V was pared by 4 bases and J by 8 bases, with 7 bases of the junction left unmatched. The CDR3 contains 14 residues. In germline, CDR1 is SGHRS, CDR2 YFSETQ. DNA of the CDR3: TGCGCCAGCAGCCCTGTACCAGGGGGCGAAAAACTGTTTTTT. This translates into CASSPVPGGEKLFF.

V is TRBV6-5 and J is TRBJ1-2, with D possibly being TRBD1 (5 bases). Trimming removed 5 bases at V and 7 bases at J, with 20 bases between. CDR1 and CDR2 from the germline V gene are MNHEY and SVGAGI. The CDR3 extends over 15 amino acids. CDR3 coding DNA: TGTGCCAGCAGTCACCAAGGGGAGGGTATGAGTGGCTACACCTTC. Translated, it gives CASSHQGEGMSGYTF.

The chain joins TRBV7-9 to TRBJ2-7; D is possibly TRBD1 (6 bases). Germline CDR1 and CDR2: SEHNR and FQNEAQ (reference sequence). The CDR3 consists of 16 residues. The ends were cut back, 5 bases at V and 0 bases at J, with 17 bases in the middle. The CDR3 DNA follows: TGTGCCAGCAGCCCGCGGCACAGGGCCAGCTCCTACGAGCAGTACTTC. Translation gives CASSPRHRASSYEQYF.

This chain links TRBV6-1 with TRBJ1-3; tentative D call: TRBD1 (5 bases). CDR1 MNHNS and CDR2 SASEGT come from the germline V gene. There are 15 residues in the CDR3. The V end was cut by 5 bases, the J end by 9 bases, with 20 bases between. The CDR3 region is CASSSSWTQVATIYF. CDR3 bases: TGTGCCAGCAGTTCTTCCTGGACACAGGTGGCCACCATATATTTT.

The chain joins TRBV6-2 or TRBV6-3 to TRBJ1-5; TRBD1 agrees at 10 bases. V was pared by 0 bases and J by 6 bases, with 5 bases of the junction left unmatched. Germline CDR1 and CDR2: MNHEY and SVGEGT. This CDR3 region has 16 residues. CDR3 region: CASSYSRQGASQPQHF. The CDR3 bases are TGTGCCAGCAGTTACTCGAGACAGGGGGCCTCTCAGCCCCAGCATTTT.

The chain has TRBV6-5 and TRBJ2-3; D tentatively fits TRBD1 or TRBD2 (5 bases each). The CDR3 contains 15 residues. Germline lookup yields CDR1 MNHEY and CDR2 SVGAGI. V was trimmed by 8 bases and J by 0 bases, leaving 15 bases between them. In DNA form, the CDR3 reads TGTGCCAGCCTTCGGGGCTCCTCTAGCACAGATACGCAGTATTTT. Its translation is CASLRGSSSTDTQYF.

This clone was seen only a few times. This sequence joins TRBV6-4 and TRBJ1-2; tentative D call: TRBD1 (5 bases). CDR1 MRHNA and CDR2 SNTAGT come from the germline V gene. The CDR3 covers 15 residues. V gave up 8 bases and J gave up 4 bases, with 20 bases separating them. As DNA, the CDR3 is TGTGCCAGCGCCTTCGAGGGGAGTTCAGGCTATGGCTACACCTTC. It is translated as CASAFEGSSGYGYTF.

This clone appeared once. The genes are TRBV5-6 and TRBJ2-5; 8 nucleotides line up with TRBD2. The CDR3 is 14 residues long. The ends lost 4 bases at V and 2 bases at J; junction bases unmatched: 4. The germline V gene has CDR1 SGHDT and CDR2 YYEEEE. The CDR3 nucleotides are TGTGCCAGCAGCCCGGGACTAGGTCAAGAGACCCAGTACTTC. Translating gives CASSPGLGQETQYF.

This clone came up once. The chain recombines TRBV10-3 with TRBJ2-2; 7 bases fit TRBD1. The germline V gene encodes CDR1 ENHRY and CDR2 SYGVKD. The V and J ends lost 9 bases and 5 bases, in that order; junction bases with no gene match: 9. This CDR3 comprises 14 residues. The CDR3 nucleotides read TGTGCCATGACACAGGGGAGAGAGACCGGGGAGCTGTTTTTT. Encoded protein: CAMTQGRETGELFF.

This clone is a singleton in its sample. This chain connects TRBV4-3 to TRBJ2-7; D is perhaps TRBD2 (5 bases). From germline, CDR1 is LGHNA and CDR2 YSLEER. This CDR3 contains 16 residues. The germline V and J ends were trimmed by 2 bases and 0 bases, with 14 bases remaining between them. CDR3 nucleotide sequence: TGCGCCAGCAGCCAAACTCTGGAGGTGTACTCCTACGAGCAGTACTTC. It is translated as CASSQTLEVYSYEQYF.

This clone was counted once. This sequence joins TRBV18 and TRBJ2-7; no clear D gene. The V end lost 5 bases, the J end lost 6 bases, and 8 bases lay between the germline ends. Looked up from germline, CDR1 is KGHSH and CDR2 is LQKENI. This CDR3 has 11 amino acids. The CDR3 DNA reads TGTGCCAGCTCAGTCTCGGGCGAGCAGTACTTC. This encodes CASSVSGEQYF.

The chain links TRBV5-6 to TRBJ1-3, with unresolved D. Germline CDR1 SGHDT, CDR2 YYEEEE. Trimming removed 0 bases from V and 0 bases from J, with 10 bases in between. The CDR3 is 16 residues long. The CDR3 nucleotides read TGTGCCAGCAGCTTGGGGGAGGAGGACTCTGGAAACACCATATATTTT. Residues: CASSLGEEDSGNTIYF.

V is TRBV19 and J is TRBJ1-1; 10 bases fit TRBD1. The V gene's germline CDR1 is LNHDA and CDR2 SQIVND (reference sequence). The CDR3 runs 16 residues. The trim removed 3 bases at V and 6 bases at J, leaving 10 bases unmatched. For the CDR3, the DNA is TGTGCCAGTAGTATCGGGACAGGGGCCTTAGGCGCTGAAGCTTTCTTT. This translates into CASSIGTGALGAEAFF.

This rearrangement joins TRBV6-6 to TRBJ2-1, with D uncertain. The CDR3 runs 14 residues. CDR1 and CDR2 (germline): MNHNY, SVGAGI (reference sequence). V dropped 2 bases and J dropped 2 bases, with 7 bases sitting between them. CDR3 coding DNA: TGTGCCAGCAGTTACGGAACAGCCTACAATGAGCAGTTCTTC. Protein sequence: CASSYGTAYNEQFF.

The chain couples TRBV27 to TRBJ1-5, with TRBD1 as a possible D gene (6 bases). The V end was cut by 3 bases, the J end by 2 bases, with 14 bases between. The germline gives CDR1 MNHEY, CDR2 SMNVEV (reference sequence). There are 16 residues in the CDR3. The CDR3 sequence is CASSFVGGVGNQPQHF. In nucleotides, the CDR3 is TGTGCCAGCAGTTTCGTAGGGGGGGTAGGCAATCAGCCCCAGCATTTT.

This rearrangement joins TRBV6-2 or TRBV6-3 to TRBJ2-7, with D unresolved. The CDR3 is 16 residues long. Trimming shortened V by 0 bases and J by 0 bases, and 12 bases separated the two germline ends. The germline CDR1 and CDR2 sequences are MNHEY and SVGEGT. The CDR3 reads CASSYSFQESSYEQYF. The CDR3 bases are TGTGCCAGCAGTTACTCTTTCCAGGAGTCCTCCTACGAGCAGTACTTC.

This chain connects TRBV27 to TRBJ1-2, with 11 bases lining up with TRBD1. CDR1 is MNHEY, CDR2 SMNVEV, per germline (reference sequence). The CDR3 sequence is 16 residues long. The junction had 13 bases not matched to a gene; V was cut back by 5 bases and J by 8 bases. The CDR3 loop reads CASSLAGTGGTGGYTF. CDR3 DNA: TGTGCCAGCAGTCTCGCCGGGACAGGGGGGACAGGCGGCTACACCTTC.